This TCR beta chain appears in the sequencing data of a study of T cell repertoires in cytomegalovirus infection. Overall study results and limits: There were HLA-C-restricted CMV-specific TCR beta clonotypes dominating the ex vivo response.

This clonotype has a handful of counts. Its matching antigen is unknown. TCRdb ran MiXCR on the reads and lists one entry per CDR3 protein. The sample includes under 120,000 distinct CDR3 sequences, roughly two fifths of them seen just once. This CDR3 contains 14 residues. The germline gives CDR1 SGHVS, CDR2 FNYEAQ. V was cut by 4 bases and J by 1 base, with 10 bases left in between. The rearrangement joins TRBV7-6 to TRBJ1-2; no definite D call. Here the sequenced sample was CD8+ T cells from cultured PBMCs, taken from culture after CMV antigen stimulation. The sequence came from a human donor in good health (CMV status not recorded). Some clones in this sample may be carry-over from other donors' samples. The CDR3 protein is CASSSLGFNYGYTF. In DNA, the CDR3 is TGTGCCAGCAGCTCGCTGGGGTTTAACTATGGCTACACCTTC.